This paragraph reports one T cell receptor beta chain. The source of the sample is a study of blood T cell repertoires in COVID-19. For the study at large: From T cells, B-cell-depleted T cells, or PBMCs came the material, which was cDNA or gDNA.

The CDR3 extends over 14 amino acids. Trimming cost V 2 bases and J 2 bases, with 9 bases left between them. Germline V gene data show CDR1 as SGHAT and CDR2 as FQDESV (reference sequence). Sequencing was performed with immunoSEQ multiplex PCR; in TCRdb, only in-frame clones are kept and a portion is missing. This table has about 250,000 clones, approximately 90% appearing once. The V call is TRBV11-1, the J call TRBJ2-5; weak D call: TRBD1 (5 bases). Sequenced sample: PBMCs or T cells enriched from blood (not recorded which). The receptor was derived from a middle-aged man who had recovered from COVID-19. CDR3 sequence (DNA): TGTGCCAGCAGCTTAATTAGGGGACAAGAGACCCAGTACTTC. It specifies CASSLIRGQETQYF.